The clone carrying this TCR beta chain is termed medium-sized. CDR1 is SQVTM and CDR2 is ANQGSEA in the germline V gene. This CDR3 spans 15 amino acids. With 1 base clipped from V and 0 bases from J, the junction kept 3 bases outside the gene matches. This specimen comes from a study of molecular identifiers for immune sequencing clone quantification. Each CDR3 protein gets one entry after TCRdb re-called the PCR reads with MiXCR. The sample has roughly 10,000 distinct CDR3 sequences, about a fifth seen once. Sequencing input: naive CD8+ T cells from blood, with Jurkat cell RNA spiked in. Subset meaning: FACS-sorted CD8+CD4-CCR7+CD45RA+ naive T cells. This TCR derives from a human donor in good health. Some libraries in this study had Jurkat cell RNA spiked in. This chain links TRBV29-1 with TRBJ2-3; the match to TRBD2 covers 8 bases. This CDR3 is CSVEASGSSTDTQYF. CDR3 sequence (DNA): TGCAGCGTTGAAGCCAGCGGGAGTAGCACAGATACGCAGTATTTT.